Reported below is one T cell receptor (beta chain). The antigen remains undetermined. The sample belongs to a study of T cell clonotyping in hematopoietic cell transplantation. Looking at the study overall: Recipient samples before transplant were obtained post-cytoreduction. Findings of the study overall: No sorting was done, leaving CD4 and CD8 contributions mixed. Few recipient clonotypes overlapped donors; over 97% were de novo at given depth. After transplant, recipient diversity fell while pathologically expanded clonotypes grew through day 180.

TCRdb's copy holds only in-frame clones and misses some; the assay was immunoSEQ multiplex PCR. The data hold roughly 50,000 clones, with about nine tenths observed a single time. Trimming cost V 3 bases and J 0 bases, with 13 bases left between them. The CDR3 is 16 amino acids. Per the germline V gene, CDR1 is SGHNT and CDR2 is YYREEE (reference sequence). The time point was: recipient sample about 28 days before transplant, after cytoreduction. The origin of this receptor is a man in his 60s with biphenotypic leukemia. Some clones in this sample may be carry-over from other donors' samples. The specimen comprised peripheral blood mononuclear cells, sampled before stem cell transplant. The chain employs TRBV5-4 and TRBJ2-1; no clear D. The CDR3 region is CASSWRLSTSYNEQFF. Written as DNA, the CDR3 is TGTGCCAGCAGCTGGAGACTGTCAACCTCCTACAATGAGCAGTTCTTC. The full variable domain, with the rest looked up from reference TRBV5-4 and TRBJ2-1, is ETGVTQSPTHLIKTRGQQVTLRCSSQSGHNTVSWYQQALGQGPQFIFQYYREEENGRGNFPPRFSGLQFPNYSSELNVNALELDDSALYLCASSWRLSTSYNEQFFGPGTRLTVL.